Presented here are 32 T cell receptor beta chains from one specimen sequenced in a study of ipilimumab plus nivolumab after autologous stem cell transplantation. The protocol was immunoSEQ multiplex PCR, while the TCRdb copy is restricted to in-frame clones and leaves out a portion. The table lists 15,000 or so clones, roughly four fifths of them singletons. The source material was PBMCs, sampled in a trial of ipilimumab plus nivolumab as post-transplant consolidation. These receptors all come from a male donor with diffuse large B-cell lymphoma.

This clone was found once. This sequence joins TRBV6-5 and TRBJ1-2; 7 nucleotides line up with TRBD1. Germline loops: CDR1 MNHEY, CDR2 SVGAGI. The CDR3 length is 15 residues. J gave up 0 bases and V 2 bases, and 3 bases lay outside the gene matches. CDR3 nucleotides: TGTGCCAGCAGTTACGGGCAGGGGGCTAACTATGGCTACACCTTC. As protein: CASSYGQGANYGYTF.

The chain is built from TRBV5-1 and TRBJ1-4, with D possibly being TRBD1 (5 bases). The CDR3 length is 14 residues. Trimming took 1 base from V and 6 from J, leaving 10 bases between them. Germline CDR1 reads SGHRS; CDR2 reads YFSETQ. The CDR3 DNA reads as TGCGCCAGCAGCTTGACAGGAGGGTATGAAAAACTGTTTTTT. Protein sequence: CASSLTGGYEKLFF.

The V gene is TRBV7-2, the J gene TRBJ2-1; D is ambiguous. This CDR3 spans 13 amino acids. Germline CDR1 and CDR2: SGHTA and FQGNSA. Trimming took off 5 bases at V and 9 bases at J, with 14 bases between the two ends. The DNA of the CDR3 is TGTGCCAGCAGCCCCCCCTTACCGGGTGAGCAGTTCTTC. Amino acids: CASSPPLPGEQFF.

The chain links TRBV6-6 to TRBJ1-6; D is possibly TRBD1 (5 bases). The length of the CDR3 is 15 residues. V dropped 4 bases and J dropped 9 bases, with 16 bases sitting between them. CDR1 and CDR2 from the germline V gene are MNHNY and SVGAGI (reference sequence). CDR3 bases: TGTGCCAGCAGTTCCCAGGTAGGAGGGGTTTCACCCCTCCACTTT. Its protein is CASSSQVGGVSPLHF.

The V gene is TRBV5-6, the J gene TRBJ1-2; 12 bases are a match to TRBD1. The CDR3 extends over 14 amino acids. Looked up from germline, CDR1 is SGHDT and CDR2 is YYEEEE. V lost 3 bases, J lost 8 bases, and 5 bases stayed unmatched. This CDR3 reads CASSWGQGATGYTF. In DNA, the CDR3 is TGTGCCAGCAGCTGGGGACAGGGGGCCACGGGCTACACCTTC.

The chain joins TRBV11-2 to TRBJ2-4, with D uncertain. Germline CDR1 reads SGHAT; CDR2 reads FQNNGV. V gave up 0 bases and J gave up 15 bases, with 18 bases separating them. This CDR3 comprises 14 residues. The CDR3 DNA is TGTGCCAGCAGCTTAGATCCCCCATTTGGCACCCGGTACTTC. Its translation is CASSLDPPFGTRYF.

The genes are TRBV5-6 and TRBJ2-5; no reliable D call. The CDR3 is 13 amino acids. Germline V gives CDR1 SGHDT, CDR2 YYEEEE. The ends were cut back, 0 bases at V and 7 bases at J, with 10 bases in the middle. The CDR3 reads CASSLVVGGTQYF. CDR3 DNA sequence: TGTGCCAGCAGCTTGGTGGTAGGCGGGACCCAGTACTTC.

The chain joins TRBV30 to TRBJ1-5; D not certain. Deletions cut 2 bases from V and 0 bases from J, with 8 bases between. This CDR3 has 14 residues. Germline V gene data show CDR1 as GTSNPN and CDR2 as SVGIG (reference sequence). The CDR3 DNA reads TGTGCCTGGAGTATGACGGATAGCAATCAGCCCCAGCATTTT. This encodes CAWSMTDSNQPQHF.

This clone was picked up one time. The chain has TRBV21-1 and TRBJ2-7; TRBD2 is taken as the D call from the table, unchecked against the DNA. TRBV21-1 is designated a pseudogene. This CDR3 is 17 amino acids long. The CDR3 sequence is CASSKFAPARSSYEQYF. CDR3 nucleotides: TGTGCCAGCAGCAAATTTGCTCCGGCTAGGAGCTCCTACGAGCAGTACTTC.

V usage is TRBV19 and J usage is TRBJ1-2, with TRBD1 matching over 7 bases. The CDR3 consists of 15 residues. Germline V lookup: CDR1 LNHDA, CDR2 SQIVND (reference sequence). Trimming cost V 1 base and J 3 bases; bases outside gene matches: 5. CDR3 in amino acids: CASSIVTGNDYGYTF. In nucleotides, the CDR3 is TGTGCCAGTAGTATAGTGACAGGGAACGACTATGGCTACACCTTC.

The gene calls are TRBV2 and TRBJ1-5, with 9 bases matching TRBD1. This CDR3 contains 14 residues. The V segment lost 5 bases and the J segment 7 bases; nucleotides outside the gene matches: 6. CDR1 and CDR2 (germline): SNHLY, FYNNEI. CDR3 sequence (DNA): TGTGCCAGCAGTCCGGACAGGGGAGGCCAGCCCCAGCATTTT. This sequence encodes CASSPDRGGQPQHF.

This chain joins TRBV18 and TRBJ1-1; D may be TRBD1 (5 bases). Germline V CDR1 and CDR2: KGHSH, LQKENI. V was pared by 0 bases and J by 1 base, with 9 bases between. The CDR3 covers 15 residues. In DNA, the CDR3 is TGTGCCAGCTCACCACCCTTCACAGGGAACACTGAAGCTTTCTTT. As protein: CASSPPFTGNTEAFF.

The V call is TRBV6-5, the J call TRBJ2-7; 8 bases map to TRBD1. Germline values: CDR1 MNHEY, CDR2 SVGAGI. Unmatched junction bases numbered 2, after V lost 2 bases and J lost 2 bases. CDR3 length: 14 amino acids. CDR3 bases: TGTGCCAGCAGTTACGGGACAGGACCCTACGAGCAGTACTTC. Amino acid sequence: CASSYGTGPYEQYF.

This rearrangement joins TRBV6-5 to TRBJ2-7; the D call may be TRBD1 or TRBD2 (5 bases each). V was shortened by 5 bases and J by 3 bases, with 11 bases between the two germline ends. CDR3 length equals 13 residues. In germline, CDR1 is MNHEY, CDR2 SVGAGI. The CDR3 nucleotides read TGTGCCAGCAGTCCGCCTGGGGGCTACGAGCAGTACTTC. It codes for CASSPPGGYEQYF.

This clone occurred a few times. The gene calls are TRBV11-3 and TRBJ1-5; weak D call: TRBD1 (6 bases). The CDR3 extends over 17 amino acids. V was trimmed by 9 bases and J by 0 bases, leaving 21 bases between them. Germline loops: CDR1 SGHNT, CDR2 YENEEA. The chain's CDR3 is CARTVRPGADSNQPQHF. The CDR3 nucleotides are TGTGCCAGGACGGTTCGCCCAGGGGCTGATAGCAATCAGCCCCAGCATTTT.

This clone was seen only once. The rearrangement joins TRBV5-1 to TRBJ2-7; D is possibly TRBD1 or TRBD2 (6 bases each). Per the germline V gene, CDR1 is SGHRS and CDR2 is YFSETQ. Trimming shortened V by 1 base and J by 0 bases, and 11 bases separated the two germline ends. The CDR3 spans 15 residues. The CDR3 nucleotides are TGCGCCAGCAGCTTGTTGGGGGGCAACTCCTACGAGCAGTACTTC. It translates to CASSLLGGNSYEQYF.

This clone was seen a handful of times. This rearrangement joins TRBV6-5 to TRBJ1-5; D is perhaps TRBD1 (6 bases). Germline V gene sequence: CDR1 MNHEY, CDR2 SVGAGI. V was clipped by 5 bases and J by 5 bases, with 10 bases between them. The CDR3 runs to 13 residues. This CDR3 reads CASSVDRYQPQHF. In DNA form, the CDR3 reads TGTGCCAGCAGTGTCGACAGGTATCAGCCCCAGCATTTT.

V and J are TRBV5-6 and TRBJ1-4; D not resolved. Trimming removed 4 bases from V and 5 bases from J, with 15 bases in between. CDR1 and CDR2 (germline): SGHDT, YYEEEE. This CDR3 comprises 15 residues. CDR3 region: CASSPLGALNEKLFF. CDR3 sequence (DNA): TGTGCCAGCAGCCCGTTGGGTGCTCTAAATGAAAAACTGTTTTTT.

The V gene is TRBV6-1, the J gene TRBJ1-3; a possible D gene is TRBD1 (5 bases). This CDR3 contains 13 residues. CDR1 and CDR2 (germline): MNHNS, SASEGT. With 6 bases removed from V and 3 bases from J, the gap between germline ends came to 9 bases. As DNA, the CDR3 is TGTGCCAGCAGGACAGAGTTTGGAAACACCATATATTTT. The encoded protein is CASRTEFGNTIYF.

By its share, this clone is large. V usage is TRBV28 and J usage is TRBJ1-2; D gene ambiguous. Between the trimmed V and J ends, which lost 5 bases and 4 bases, there was a span of 11 bases. Germline CDR1 reads MDHEN; CDR2 reads SYDVKM. CDR3 length: 13 amino acids. Here the CDR3 reads CASSPWAFYGYTF. The CDR3 nucleotides are TGTGCCAGCAGTCCCTGGGCCTTCTATGGCTACACCTTC.

This chain uses TRBV11-1 with TRBJ1-1, with D possibly being TRBD1 (5 bases). Trimming shortened V by 1 base and J by 7 bases, and 16 bases separated the two germline ends. Per germline, CDR1 SGHAT and CDR2 FQDESV (reference sequence). The CDR3 totals 15 residues. CDR3 sequence reads: CASSLDGRGSDEAFF. CDR3 nucleotide sequence: TGTGCCAGCAGCTTAGATGGACGGGGCTCAGATGAAGCTTTCTTT.

This clone is classed as medium-sized (0.01 to 0.1%). The chain recombines TRBV27 with TRBJ2-7; no definite D call. Trimming pared 5 bases from V and 3 bases from J, leaving 14 bases between. The CDR3 is made up of 14 amino acids. Germline V lookup: CDR1 MNHEY, CDR2 SMNVEV (reference sequence). Here the CDR3 reads CASSGGTQFYEQYF. Written as DNA, the CDR3 is TGTGCCAGCAGTGGCGGTACTCAATTCTACGAGCAGTACTTC.

The chain recombines TRBV7-9 with TRBJ1-2; no firm D call. Trimming removed 5 bases at V and 7 bases at J, with 11 bases between. The CDR3 runs 12 residues. Germline CDR1 is SEHNR and CDR2 is FQNEAQ (reference sequence). The CDR3 DNA reads as TGTGCCAGCAGCCTCGACGAGGGTGGCTACACCTTC. Translating gives CASSLDEGGYTF.

This clone occurred once. This chain joins TRBV29-1 and TRBJ2-2; no reliable D call. Germline CDR1 reads SQVTM; CDR2 reads ANQGSEA. The CDR3 loop spans 15 amino acids. V lost 2 bases, J lost 0 bases, and 10 bases lay in between. The CDR3 DNA is TGCAGCGTTGAAAGGACGTTCGCGAACACCGGGGAGCTGTTTTTT. It is translated as CSVERTFANTGELFF.

Remarks on this clone: This sample includes further DNA sequences coding for the same CDR3. This chain uses TRBV4-3 with TRBJ2-7; the match to TRBD1 covers 7 bases. Germline lookup yields CDR1 LGHNA and CDR2 YSLEER. J lost 2 bases, V lost 0 bases, and 1 base had no gene match. The CDR3 spans 14 residues. The CDR3 reads CASSQDGQAYEQYF. The CDR3 coding sequence is TGCGCCAGCAGCCAAGACGGACAGGCCTACGAGCAGTACTTC.

CDR3: CASSTRTGSFPNYGYTF. CDR3 nucleotide sequence: TGTGCCAGCAGCACCCGGACAGGGAGTTTCCCTAACTATGGCTACACCTTC. The V gene is TRBV7-9, the J gene TRBJ1-2, with 8 bases that match TRBD1. Germline V gene data show CDR1 as SEHNR and CDR2 as FQNEAQ (reference sequence). This CDR3 comprises 17 residues. V shed 5 bases, J shed 0 bases, and the junction held 11 bases outside the gene matches.

This chain connects TRBV5-6 to TRBJ1-2; a weak D match, TRBD1 (5 bases). The CDR3 has 12 residues. V lost 4 bases, J lost 10 bases, and 14 bases lay in between. Looked up from germline, CDR1 is SGHDT and CDR2 is YYEEEE. For the CDR3, the DNA is TGTGCCAGCAGCCCCGTGGCAGGACACTACACCTTC. Translated, it gives CASSPVAGHYTF.

This chain connects TRBV6-1 to TRBJ1-5, with D unclear. This CDR3 comprises 15 residues. CDR1 and CDR2 from the germline V gene are MNHNS and SASEGT. Trimming took 8 bases from V and 0 from J, leaving 14 bases between them. CDR3 loop: CASVGQHRSNQPQHF. CDR3 coding DNA: TGTGCCAGCGTGGGCCAACATCGTAGCAATCAGCCCCAGCATTTT.

The rearrangement links TRBV19 to TRBJ1-2; 12 positions match TRBD1. The CDR3 covers 16 residues. Trimming cost V 7 bases and J 5 bases; bases outside gene matches: 11. The V gene's germline CDR1 is LNHDA and CDR2 SQIVND (reference sequence). CDR3: CASNPRGTGGLYGYTF. The CDR3 nucleotides are TGTGCCAGTAACCCTCGCGGGACAGGGGGCCTTTATGGCTACACCTTC.

The J gene is TRBJ1-5, the V gene TRBV6-5, with D possibly TRBD1 on 6 matching bases. CDR1 MNHEY and CDR2 SVGAGI come from the germline V gene. The CDR3 spans 13 residues. V shed 6 bases and J shed 4 bases, with 10 bases lying between them. The CDR3 bases are TGTGCCAGCAGAAGGACAGTAAATCAGCCCCAGCATTTT. Translated: CASRRTVNQPQHF.

Notes on this clone: Other DNA sequences of this sample code for an identical CDR3. The rearrangement uses TRBV28 and TRBJ2-7; the D gene is possibly TRBD1 (5 bases). The CDR3 covers 11 residues. CDR1 and CDR2 (germline): MDHEN, SYDVKM. With 5 bases removed from V and 4 bases from J, the gap between germline ends came to 6 bases. CDR3 amino acids: CASSRGYEQYF. The CDR3 DNA reads as TGTGCCAGCAGTAGGGGATACGAGCAGTACTTC.

The chain employs TRBV6-1 and TRBJ1-5, with TRBD1 matching over 7 bases. Germline V gives CDR1 MNHNS, CDR2 SASEGT. Trimming cost V 1 base and J 4 bases; bases outside gene matches: 7. The CDR3 is 16 amino acids. The CDR3 sequence: CASSEGRDRFNQPQHF. The CDR3, as DNA: TGTGCCAGCAGTGAAGGCCGGGACAGATTTAATCAGCCCCAGCATTTT.